Listed here are 27 T cell receptor beta chains from one sample, sequenced in a study of blood T cells in healthy people across ages (dated by TCRdb to about 2015). Library preparation used 5' RACE. The sequencing machine was an Illumina HiSeq 2500. A second roughly 6 to 12 cycle PCR used a sample-barcoded 5' primer and a J-beta primer mix. TCRdb reanalyzed the raw reads on its own, using fastp at Q25 for trimming and MiXCR for clone calling, and kept in-frame beta chains. Rows merge per CDR3 protein into single entries with the most common DNA and genes. The sample contains about 1,400,000 distinct CDR3 sequences, almost 60% of them found a single time. Clones ranked in the top ten supply over 5.5% of the sample. The specimen sequenced was blood. Every receptor here comes from a man between 18 and 29 years old in good health.

The V and J genes are TRBV5-6 and TRBJ2-7; the match to TRBD2 covers 13 bases. The germline gives CDR1 SGHDT, CDR2 YYEEEE. Trimming took 3 bases from V and 5 from J; bases not matched to a gene: 8. The CDR3 is 16 amino acids. CDR3 DNA sequence: TGTGCCAGCAGCTCCGGACTAGCGGGAGTGGGAAACGAGCAGTACTTC. Its translation is CASSSGLAGVGNEQYF.

The rearrangement uses TRBV20-1 and TRBJ1-2; no definite D call. Trimming pared 5 bases from V and 5 bases from J, leaving 15 bases between. The CDR3 is 13 amino acids. Germline values: CDR1 DFQATT, CDR2 SNEGSKA (reference sequence). The CDR3 coding sequence is TGCAGTGCTTACCGGGAGATTCTTTATGGCTACACCTTC. Protein sequence: CSAYREILYGYTF.

This clonotype appeared a few times. The V and J genes are TRBV28 and TRBJ2-7, with 7 bases that match TRBD1. The CDR3 contains 13 residues. The V gene's germline CDR1 is MDHEN and CDR2 SYDVKM. J was trimmed by 6 bases and V by 4 bases; bases with no gene match: 6. CDR3 sequence: CASSSGTVREQYF. CDR3 nucleotides: TGTGCCAGCAGTTCCGGGACAGTACGCGAGCAGTACTTC.

The V and J genes are TRBV24-1 and TRBJ2-2; D is unresolved. CDR3 length equals 12 residues. V lost 4 bases, J lost 5 bases, and 4 bases lay in between. Germline V CDR1 and CDR2: KGHDR, SFDVKD. The CDR3 is CATSEPTGELFF. The CDR3 DNA reads as TGTGCCACCAGTGAGCCAACCGGGGAGCTGTTTTTT.

This clonotype was recorded only once. The chain is built from TRBV4-2 and TRBJ2-1; D unresolved. Germline CDR1 LGHNA, CDR2 YNFKEQ. This CDR3 comprises 14 residues. V was shortened by 4 bases and J by 2 bases, with 9 bases between the two germline ends. CDR3 residues: CASSPTTTYNEQFF. CDR3 bases: TGTGCCAGCAGCCCCACCACGACCTACAATGAGCAGTTCTTC.

The chain uses TRBV10-2 and TRBJ2-5; D not resolved. Germline lookup yields CDR1 WSHSY and CDR2 SAAADI. CDR3 size: 15 residues. V lost 3 bases to trimming and J lost 2 bases, with 13 bases between them. This CDR3 is CASSDTASLQETQYF. CDR3 DNA sequence: TGCGCCAGCAGTGACACAGCAAGTCTACAAGAGACCCAGTACTTC.

The chain carries TRBV10-3 and TRBJ2-5, with 8 bases aligning to TRBD1. This CDR3 contains 14 residues. Germline V gives CDR1 ENHRY, CDR2 SYGVKD. The J segment lost 3 bases and the V segment lost 4 bases, leaving 4 bases of the junction unmatched. The CDR3 loop is CAISGWTGKETQYF. The DNA of the CDR3 is TGTGCCATCAGTGGGTGGACAGGGAAAGAGACCCAGTACTTC.

The chain is built from TRBV4-1 and TRBJ2-3, with 10 bases lining up with TRBD2. J gave up 4 bases and V 0 bases, and 7 bases lay outside the gene matches. The CDR3 has 17 amino acids. CDR1 is MGHRA, CDR2 YSYEKL, per germline. CDR3 coding DNA: TGCGCCAGCAGCCAAGACGGGGCTAGCGGGGGCGCAGATACGCAGTATTTT. This sequence encodes CASSQDGASGGADTQYF.

In its sample, this clonotype was seen a few times. This chain joins TRBV6-6 and TRBJ2-4; maybe TRBD1 (6 bases). V was pared by 5 bases and J by 3 bases, with 14 bases between. CDR1 and CDR2 (germline): MNHNY, SVGAGI (reference sequence). This CDR3 region has 15 residues. The CDR3 sequence is CASSQPRGVKNIQYF. CDR3 coding DNA: TGTGCCAGCAGTCAACCCAGGGGAGTCAAAAACATTCAGTACTTC.

This chain connects TRBV27 to TRBJ2-7; D ambiguous. Germline V gives CDR1 MNHEY, CDR2 SMNVEV (reference sequence). V lost 4 bases to trimming and J lost 2 bases, with 18 bases between them. The CDR3 is made up of 16 amino acids. The CDR3, as DNA: TGTGCCAGCAGTTGGGCAGGCCCGAACTCCCCCTACGAGCAGTACTTC. It is translated as CASSWAGPNSPYEQYF.

The chain employs TRBV29-1 and TRBJ1-5; perhaps TRBD1 as D (5 bases). The CDR3 extends over 13 amino acids. Germline loops: CDR1 SQVTM, CDR2 ANQGSEA. The ends were cut back, 4 bases at V and 6 bases at J, with 13 bases in the middle. In DNA form, the CDR3 reads TGCAGCGTTGGGGGTCAGGGAGGTCAGCCCCAGCATTTT. This encodes CSVGGQGGQPQHF.

This chain uses TRBV14 with TRBJ1-6; maybe TRBD1 (6 bases). Germline CDR1 SGHDN, CDR2 FVKESK. V lost 0 bases and J lost 7, with 22 bases in between. The CDR3 is 19 amino acids. In nucleotides, the CDR3 is TGTGCCAGCAGCCAAGATAGGGGGACTGTGCAACACCGGAATTCACCCCTCCACTTT. Its translation: CASSQDRGTVQHRNSPLHF.

This clonotype was seen more than once but under ten times. The chain has TRBV27 and TRBJ1-6, with TRBD1 matching 9 bases. V lost 4 bases and J lost 9; bases outside the gene matches: 4. The CDR3 loop spans 14 amino acids. CDR1 and CDR2 (germline): MNHEY, SMNVEV (reference sequence). The CDR3: CASSYRGRGSPLHF. The DNA for the CDR3 is TGTGCCAGCAGTTACAGGGGGCGAGGTTCACCCCTCCACTTT.

CDR3 sequence reads: CASSPRTSLGEQFF. As DNA, the CDR3 is TGTGCCAGCAGCCCCCGGACTAGCCTGGGCGAGCAGTTCTTC. The rearrangement uses TRBV3-1 and TRBJ2-1; 8 nucleotides line up with TRBD2. Losses at the gene ends were 4 bases for V and 10 bases for J; bases not matched to a gene: 9. This CDR3 contains 14 residues. CDR1 is LGHDT, CDR2 YNNKEL, per germline (reference sequence).

V is TRBV7-9 and J is TRBJ2-5; 7 nucleotides line up with TRBD1. Per the germline V gene, CDR1 is SEHNR and CDR2 is FQNEAQ (reference sequence). The length of the CDR3 is 17 residues. V lost 1 base to trimming and J lost 6 bases; unmatched junction nucleotides: 14. The CDR3 DNA sequence: TGTGCCAGCAGCTTAGGCACGACAGGGCCCCAGGCCAAGACCCAGTACTTC. This encodes CASSLGTTGPQAKTQYF.

J is TRBJ2-3 and V is TRBV24-1; maybe TRBD1 (5 bases). Trimming pared 1 base from V and 3 bases from J, leaving 10 bases between. CDR1 is KGHDR, CDR2 SFDVKD, per germline. The CDR3 length is 15 residues. This CDR3 is CATSDFGQGTDTQYF. CDR3 nucleotide sequence: TGTGCCACCAGTGATTTCGGTCAGGGTACAGATACGCAGTATTTT.

The V gene is TRBV7-2, the J gene TRBJ1-4; 10 positions match TRBD1. The CDR3 runs to 17 residues. The V and J ends lost 5 bases and 4 bases, in that order; junction bases with no gene match: 10. The V gene's germline CDR1 is SGHTA and CDR2 FQGNSA. The CDR3 sequence is CASSLRQGAADNEKLFF. CDR3 in DNA: TGTGCCAGCAGCCTTCGACAGGGGGCGGCTGATAATGAAAAACTGTTTTTT. The complete variable domain, with remaining parts taken from reference TRBV7-2 and TRBJ1-4, reads GAGVSQSPSNKVTEKGKDVELRCDPISGHTALYWYRQSLGQGLEFLIYFQGNSAPDKSGLPSDRFSAERTGGSVSTLTIQRTQQEDSAVYLCASSLRQGAADNEKLFFGSGTQLSVL.

V gene TRBV2 combines with J gene TRBJ2-7; 8 nucleotides align to TRBD2. The CDR3 runs to 15 residues. The J segment lost 1 base and the V segment lost 2 bases, leaving 4 bases of the junction unmatched. Germline values: CDR1 SNHLY, CDR2 FYNNEI. In nucleotides, the CDR3 is TGTGCCAGCAGTGAATTGGGGACTAGTTCCTACGAGCAGTACTTC. This codes for CASSELGTSSYEQYF.

This clonotype was counted a few times. The genes are TRBV7-9 and TRBJ2-1, with D unresolved. The V and J ends lost 1 base and 0 bases respectively, with 7 bases between them. The length of the CDR3 is 15 residues. Germline CDR1 SEHNR, CDR2 FQNEAQ (reference sequence). The chain's CDR3 is CASSLVPNSYNEQFF. CDR3 in DNA: TGTGCCAGCAGCTTAGTGCCTAACTCCTACAATGAGCAGTTCTTC.

The chain combines TRBV24-1 with TRBJ2-1; D gene uncertain. The ends were cut back, 0 bases at V and 7 bases at J, with 6 bases in the middle. Germline V gene sequence: CDR1 KGHDR, CDR2 SFDVKD. The CDR3 totals 13 residues. The CDR3 DNA reads as TGTGCCACCAGTGATTTGAGGCGGAATGAGCAGTTCTTC. This codes for CATSDLRRNEQFF.

This rearrangement joins TRBV27 to TRBJ1-4; D is unclear. Trimming took off 0 bases at V and 8 bases at J, with 13 bases between the two ends. Germline CDR1 reads MNHEY; CDR2 reads SMNVEV (reference sequence). The CDR3 has 15 residues. The CDR3 protein is CASSLSNRREEKLFF. DNA for the CDR3: TGTGCCAGCAGTTTATCGAATAGGAGGGAAGAAAAACTGTTTTTT.

This clonotype was seen a handful of times. The chain links TRBV27 to TRBJ1-6; D gene ambiguous. Trimming took off 2 bases at V and 7 bases at J, with 9 bases between the two ends. This CDR3 region has 14 residues. Germline assignment: CDR1 MNHEY and CDR2 SMNVEV (reference sequence). The chain's CDR3 is CASSLGQENSPLHF. CDR3 DNA: TGTGCCAGCAGTTTAGGGCAGGAAAATTCACCCCTCCACTTT.

J is TRBJ2-1 and V is TRBV11-2; D gene ambiguous. The J call could be wrong; TRBJ2-7 is a better fit for the DNA end. The CDR3 spans 13 residues. Germline CDR1 is SGHAT and CDR2 is FQNNGV. CDR3 residues: CASSLNWNYEQYF. Written as DNA, the CDR3 is TGTGCCAGCAGTCTAAATTGGAACTACGAGCAGTACTTC.

The chain joins TRBV10-1 to TRBJ2-2, with D perhaps being TRBD1 or TRBD2 (5 bases each). Per germline, CDR1 WNHNN and CDR2 SYGVQD (reference sequence). This CDR3 region has 14 residues. The V end lost 8 bases, the J end lost 4 bases, and 14 bases lay between the germline ends. The CDR3 region is CASGLGAGTGELFF. In DNA form, the CDR3 reads TGCGCCAGCGGACTTGGGGCCGGCACCGGGGAGCTGTTTTTT.

The chain links TRBV6-2 or TRBV6-3 to TRBJ2-5; D is perhaps TRBD2 (6 bases). The CDR3 has 14 amino acids. From germline, CDR1 is MNHEY and CDR2 SVGEGT. Trimming cost V 8 bases and J 11 bases, with 24 bases left between them. The DNA of the CDR3 is TGTGCCAGCTCCCTTAGCGGCACAATGGGTGAGCAGTACTTC. This gives the protein CASSLSGTMGEQYF.

This clonotype was seen once. The chain uses TRBV20-1 and TRBJ1-1; the D is unclear. Germline values: CDR1 DFQATT, CDR2 SNEGSKA (reference sequence). V lost 3 bases to trimming and J lost 5 bases, with 7 bases between them. The CDR3 spans 11 residues. Here the CDR3 DNA reads TGCAGTGCTAGCAGAGCTACTGAAGCTTTCTTT. Translated: CSASRATEAFF.

Only a few counts were recorded for this clonotype. The chain employs TRBV14 and TRBJ2-3; 8 bases fit TRBD2. Germline V gene lookup returns CDR1 SGHDN and CDR2 FVKESK. CDR3 length: 13 amino acids. J was trimmed by 8 bases and V by 4 bases; bases with no gene match: 5. CDR3 residues: CASSPSGGVTQYF. DNA of the CDR3: TGTGCCAGCAGCCCCAGCGGGGGAGTTACGCAGTATTTT.